A single sample gave rise to the 14 T cell receptor beta chains below, sequenced in a study of shared clonotypes between healthy human individuals. Profiled with immunoSEQ multiplex PCR; TCRdb holds only in-frame clones, not every one. Among millions of clones listed, approximately 95% were seen once. What was sequenced was naive CD4+ T cells from PBMCs. The subset here: CD45RA+ positively selected. All receptors derive from a man aged 18 to 35 in good health. Some clones in this sample may be carry-over from other donors' samples.

This chain joins TRBV5-6 and TRBJ1-2, with a weak D call TRBD1 (5 bases). The CDR3 spans 14 residues. The ends were cut back, 0 bases at V and 4 bases at J, with 10 bases in the middle. Germline V gene sequence: CDR1 SGHDT, CDR2 YYEEEE. The CDR3 loop is CASSLDRWGYGYTF. The CDR3 DNA reads TGTGCCAGCAGCTTGGACAGGTGGGGCTATGGCTACACCTTC.

The V and J genes are TRBV6-1 and TRBJ2-1; possibly TRBD2 for D (6 bases). This CDR3 contains 14 residues. Germline loops: CDR1 MNHNS, CDR2 SASEGT. The CDR3 reads CAAGRDASYNEQFF. Written as DNA, the CDR3 is TGTGCGGCGGGGCGGGATGCCTCCTACAATGAGCAGTTCTTC.

The chain combines TRBV10-1 with TRBJ2-2; no firm D call. Trimming cost V 4 bases and J 3 bases, with 9 bases left between them. Germline loops: CDR1 WNHNN, CDR2 SYGVQD (reference sequence). The CDR3 contains 14 residues. CDR3 sequence reads: CASSGLNHTGELFF. The CDR3, as DNA: TGCGCCAGCAGTGGACTTAACCACACCGGGGAGCTGTTTTTT.

This clone showed up just a few times. The chain recombines TRBV5-1 with TRBJ2-5; D gene unclear. Deletions cut 1 base from V and 5 bases from J, with 24 bases between. CDR1 SGHRS and CDR2 YFSETQ come from the germline V gene. The CDR3 is 18 residues long. The CDR3: CASSLRGLNGLDGETQYF. CDR3 nucleotides: TGCGCCAGCAGCTTGCGAGGTCTTAATGGGCTAGATGGGGAGACCCAGTACTTC. Based on the CDR3 plus reference TRBV5-1 and TRBJ2-5, the full variable domain is KAGVTQTPRYLIKTRGQQVTLSCSPISGHRSVSWYQQTPGQGLQFLFEYFSETQRNKGNFPGRFSGRQFSNSRSEMNVSTLELGDSALYLCASSLRGLNGLDGETQYFGPGTRLLVL.

The chain is built from TRBV28 and TRBJ1-3, with D perhaps matching TRBD1 (6 bases). The germline CDR1 and CDR2 sequences are MDHEN and SYDVKM. The CDR3 has 16 residues. Trimming pared 4 bases from V and 0 bases from J, leaving 13 bases between. The CDR3 region has the DNA TGTGCCAGCAGTTCAGGGACACTGAGCTCTGGAAACACCATATATTTT. Translation: CASSSGTLSSGNTIYF.

The V and J genes are TRBV7-3 and TRBJ2-7; D may be TRBD2 (6 bases). With 9 bases removed from V and 7 bases from J, the gap between germline ends came to 19 bases. The CDR3 contains 13 residues. CDR1 and CDR2 from the germline V gene are SGHTA and FQGTGA. CDR3 region: CASAGTAMGEQYF. CDR3 sequence (DNA): TGTGCCAGTGCGGGGACGGCCATGGGGGAGCAGTACTTC.

V is TRBV4-1 and J is TRBJ2-7; D might be TRBD2 (6 bases). The V and J ends lost 4 bases and 1 base respectively, with 26 bases between them. Germline-derived CDR1 and CDR2 are MGHRA and YSYEKL. The CDR3 runs to 19 residues. The CDR3 reads CASSPRPDQSSVKSYEQYF. The CDR3 DNA follows: TGCGCCAGCAGCCCACGCCCCGATCAATCTAGCGTAAAATCCTACGAGCAGTACTTC.

This chain uses TRBV30 with TRBJ1-5; no clear D gene. V gave up 3 bases and J gave up 9 bases, with 9 bases separating them. The germline V gene encodes CDR1 GTSNPN and CDR2 SVGIG (reference sequence). CDR3 length equals 11 residues. The CDR3 loop is CAWSGWGPQHF. CDR3 nucleotides: TGTGCCTGGAGCGGCTGGGGGCCCCAGCATTTT. The whole variable domain, filled in from reference TRBV30 and TRBJ1-5, reads SQTIHQWPATLVQPVGSPLSLECTVEGTSNPNLYWYRQAAGRGLQLLFYSVGIGQISSEVPQNLSASRPQDRQFILSSKKLLLSDSGFYLCAWSGWGPQHFGDGTRLSIL.

The J gene is TRBJ2-4, the V gene TRBV5-8, with D tentatively TRBD1 (5 bases). CDR3 length equals 14 residues. V was clipped by 3 bases and J by 0 bases, with 7 bases between them. Germline V gene lookup returns CDR1 SGHTS and CDR2 YDEGEE. CDR3 in amino acids: CASSSGLAKNIQYF. CDR3 sequence (DNA): TGTGCCAGCAGCTCAGGGTTAGCCAAAAACATTCAGTACTTC.

The V call is TRBV5-1, the J call TRBJ2-1; D possibly corresponds to TRBD1 (6 bases). Germline V gene lookup returns CDR1 SGHRS and CDR2 YFSETQ. The V end was cut by 6 bases, the J end by 2 bases, with 15 bases between. This CDR3 has 15 residues. For the CDR3, the DNA is TGCGCCAGCACATTGGGGGCAGGAGCCTACAATGAGCAGTTCTTC. Its protein product is CASTLGAGAYNEQFF.

CDR3 sequence: CASSFRGLADNEQFF. In DNA form, the CDR3 reads TGTGCCAGCAGCTTTAGGGGACTAGCGGACAATGAGCAGTTCTTC. The chain is built from TRBV7-9 and TRBJ2-1; 11 positions match TRBD2. The J segment lost 5 bases and the V segment lost 3 bases, leaving 3 bases of the junction unmatched. Germline loops: CDR1 SEHNR, CDR2 FQNEAQ (reference sequence). The CDR3 runs 15 residues. The whole variable domain, remainder taken from reference TRBV7-9 and TRBJ2-1, is DTGVSQNPRHKITKRGQNVTFRCDPISEHNRLYWYRQTLGQGPEFLTYFQNEAQLEKSRLLSDRFSAERPKGSFSTLEIQRTEQGDSAMYLCASSFRGLADNEQFFGPGTRLTVL.

The chain uses TRBV4-2 and TRBJ1-6, with D tentatively TRBD1 (6 bases). This CDR3 spans 15 amino acids. Germline CDR1 is LGHNA and CDR2 is YNFKEQ. Trimming removed 8 bases from V and 7 bases from J, with 18 bases in between. The CDR3 here is CASGPFGQKNSPLHF. CDR3 DNA: TGTGCCAGCGGGCCCTTCGGACAGAAAAATTCACCCCTCCACTTT.

The rearrangement links TRBV30 to TRBJ1-5, with 7 positions matching TRBD1. The germline CDR1 and CDR2 sequences are GTSNPN and SVGIG (reference sequence). The CDR3 length is 14 residues. Losses at the gene ends were 2 bases for V and 6 bases for J; bases not matched to a gene: 7. The CDR3 region is CAWSRQGISQPQHF. The CDR3 DNA reads as TGTGCCTGGAGTCGACAGGGTATCAGTCAGCCCCAGCATTTT.

The chain carries TRBV29-1 and TRBJ2-5, with D possibly being TRBD2 (6 bases). The J call is in doubt because the DNA end fits TRBJ2-7 better. Per germline, CDR1 SQVTM and CDR2 ANQGSEA. The CDR3 contains 12 residues. The CDR3 DNA follows: TGCAGCGACACTTTCGCGGGAAACGAGCAGTACTTC. This encodes CSDTFAGNEQYF.